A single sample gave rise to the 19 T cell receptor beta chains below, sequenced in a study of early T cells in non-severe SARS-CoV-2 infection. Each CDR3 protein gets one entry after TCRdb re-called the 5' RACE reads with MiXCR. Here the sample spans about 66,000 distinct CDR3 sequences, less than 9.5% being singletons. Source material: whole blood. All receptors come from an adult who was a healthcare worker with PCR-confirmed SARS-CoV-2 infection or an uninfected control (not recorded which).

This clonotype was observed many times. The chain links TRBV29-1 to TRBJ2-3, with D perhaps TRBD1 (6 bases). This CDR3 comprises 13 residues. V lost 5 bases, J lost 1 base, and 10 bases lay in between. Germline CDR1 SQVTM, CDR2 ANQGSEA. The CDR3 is CSVSQGGTDTQYF. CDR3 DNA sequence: TGCAGCGTTTCACAGGGTGGCACAGATACGCAGTATTTT.

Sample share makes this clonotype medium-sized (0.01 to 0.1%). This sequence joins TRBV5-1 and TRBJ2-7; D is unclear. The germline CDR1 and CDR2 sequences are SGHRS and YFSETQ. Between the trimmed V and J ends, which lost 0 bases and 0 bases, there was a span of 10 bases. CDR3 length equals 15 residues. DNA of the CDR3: TGCGCCAGCAGCTTGGTTGGGGTTAACTCCTACGAGCAGTACTTC. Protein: CASSLVGVNSYEQYF. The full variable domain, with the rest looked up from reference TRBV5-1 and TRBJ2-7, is KAGVTQTPRYLIKTRGQQVTLSCSPISGHRSVSWYQQTPGQGLQFLFEYFSETQRNKGNFPGRFSGRQFSNSRSEMNVSTLELGDSALYLCASSLVGVNSYEQYFGPGTRLTVT.

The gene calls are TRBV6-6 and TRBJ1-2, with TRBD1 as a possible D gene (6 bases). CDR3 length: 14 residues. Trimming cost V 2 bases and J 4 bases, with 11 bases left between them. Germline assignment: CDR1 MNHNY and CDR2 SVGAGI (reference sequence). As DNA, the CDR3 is TGTGCCAGCAGTTACCCGGACAGACTCTATGGCTACACCTTC. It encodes CASSYPDRLYGYTF.

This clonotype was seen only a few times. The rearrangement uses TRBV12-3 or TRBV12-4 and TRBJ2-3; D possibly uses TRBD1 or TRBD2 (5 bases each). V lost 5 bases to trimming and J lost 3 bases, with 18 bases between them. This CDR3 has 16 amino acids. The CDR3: CASSPAGAAWTDTQYF. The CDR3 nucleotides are TGTGCCAGCAGTCCCGCCGGGGCGGCATGGACAGATACGCAGTATTTT.

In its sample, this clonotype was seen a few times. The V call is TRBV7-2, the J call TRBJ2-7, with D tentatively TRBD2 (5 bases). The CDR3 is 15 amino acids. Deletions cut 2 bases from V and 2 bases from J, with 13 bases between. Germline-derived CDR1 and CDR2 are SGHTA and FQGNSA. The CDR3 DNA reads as TGTGCCAGCAGCTTACATGGCGGAGGACCCTACGAGCAGTACTTC. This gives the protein CASSLHGGGPYEQYF.

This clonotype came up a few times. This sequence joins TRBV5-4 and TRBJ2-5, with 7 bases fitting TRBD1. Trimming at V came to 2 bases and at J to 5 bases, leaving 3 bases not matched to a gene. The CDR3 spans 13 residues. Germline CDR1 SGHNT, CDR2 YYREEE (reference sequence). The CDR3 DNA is TGTGCCAGCAGCTTACAGGGGTTTGAGACCCAGTACTTC. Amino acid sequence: CASSLQGFETQYF.

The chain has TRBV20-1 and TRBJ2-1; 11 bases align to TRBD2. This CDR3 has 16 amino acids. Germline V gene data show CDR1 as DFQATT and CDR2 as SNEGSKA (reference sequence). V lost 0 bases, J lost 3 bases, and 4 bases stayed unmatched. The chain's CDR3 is CSARDTSGSLYNEQFF. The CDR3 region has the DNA TGCAGTGCTAGAGATACTAGCGGGAGCCTCTACAATGAGCAGTTCTTC.

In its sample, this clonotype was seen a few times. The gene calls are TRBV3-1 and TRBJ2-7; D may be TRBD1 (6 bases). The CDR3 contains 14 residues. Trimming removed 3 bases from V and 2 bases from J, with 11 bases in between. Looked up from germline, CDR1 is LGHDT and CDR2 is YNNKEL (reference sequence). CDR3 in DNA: TGTGCCAGCAGCCAGGGGGCGTTAACCTACGAGCAGTACTTC. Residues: CASSQGALTYEQYF.

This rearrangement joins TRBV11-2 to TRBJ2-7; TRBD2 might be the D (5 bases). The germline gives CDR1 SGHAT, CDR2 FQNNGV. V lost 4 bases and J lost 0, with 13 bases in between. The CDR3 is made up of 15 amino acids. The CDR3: CASSSGLQSSYEQYF. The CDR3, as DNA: TGTGCCAGCAGCTCCGGACTGCAGAGCTCCTACGAGCAGTACTTC.

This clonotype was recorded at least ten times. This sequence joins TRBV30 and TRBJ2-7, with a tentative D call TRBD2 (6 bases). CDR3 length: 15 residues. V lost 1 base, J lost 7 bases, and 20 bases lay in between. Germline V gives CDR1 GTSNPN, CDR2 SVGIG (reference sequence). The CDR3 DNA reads TGTGCCTGGAGTGGGGCGGCGGGGACCGCCGGGGAGCAGTACTTC. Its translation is CAWSGAAGTAGEQYF.

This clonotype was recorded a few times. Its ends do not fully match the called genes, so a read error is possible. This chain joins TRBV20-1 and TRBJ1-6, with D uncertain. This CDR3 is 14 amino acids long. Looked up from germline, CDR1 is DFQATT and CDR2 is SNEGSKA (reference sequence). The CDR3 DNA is TGCAGTGCTAGAGTAGGAGCTTATAGTTCACCCCTCCACTTT. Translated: CSARVGAYSSPLHF.

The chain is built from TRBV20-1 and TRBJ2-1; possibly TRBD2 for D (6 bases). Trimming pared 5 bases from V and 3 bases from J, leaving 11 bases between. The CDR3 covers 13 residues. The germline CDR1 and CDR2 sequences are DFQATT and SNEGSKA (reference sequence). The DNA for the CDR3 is TGCAGTGCTGGGACTCCCCACTACAATGAGCAGTTCTTC. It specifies CSAGTPHYNEQFF.

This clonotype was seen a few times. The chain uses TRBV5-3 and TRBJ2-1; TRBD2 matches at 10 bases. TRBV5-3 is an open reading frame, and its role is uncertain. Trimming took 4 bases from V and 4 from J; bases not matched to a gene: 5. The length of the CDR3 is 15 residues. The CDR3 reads CARSPPSGRYNEQFF. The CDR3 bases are TGTGCCAGAAGCCCCCCTAGCGGGAGATACAATGAGCAGTTCTTC.

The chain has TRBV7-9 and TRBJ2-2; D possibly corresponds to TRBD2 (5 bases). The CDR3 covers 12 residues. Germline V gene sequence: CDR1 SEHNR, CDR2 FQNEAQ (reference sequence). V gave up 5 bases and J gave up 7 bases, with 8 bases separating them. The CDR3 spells CASSRDGGELFF. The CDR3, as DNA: TGTGCCAGCAGCCGGGATGGCGGGGAGCTGTTTTTT.

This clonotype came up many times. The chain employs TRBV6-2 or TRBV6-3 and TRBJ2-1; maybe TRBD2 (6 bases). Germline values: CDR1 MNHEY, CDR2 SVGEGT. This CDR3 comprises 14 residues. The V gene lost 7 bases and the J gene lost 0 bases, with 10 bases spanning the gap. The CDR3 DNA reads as TGTGCCAGCATAGGAGGGAGCTCCTACAATGAGCAGTTCTTC. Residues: CASIGGSSYNEQFF.

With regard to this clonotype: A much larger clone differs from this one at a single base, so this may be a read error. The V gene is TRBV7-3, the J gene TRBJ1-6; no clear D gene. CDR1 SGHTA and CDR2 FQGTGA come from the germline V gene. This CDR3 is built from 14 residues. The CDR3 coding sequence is TGTGCCAGCAGCTTAAAAAGCTATAATTCACCCATCCACTTT. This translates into CASSLKSYNSPIHF.

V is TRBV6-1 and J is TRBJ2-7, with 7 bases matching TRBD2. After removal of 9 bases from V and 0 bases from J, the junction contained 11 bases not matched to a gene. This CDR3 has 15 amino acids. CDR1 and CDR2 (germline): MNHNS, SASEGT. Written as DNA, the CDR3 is TGTGCCAGTTCCGAAGCAGCGGGGTCCTCCTACGAGCAGTACTTC. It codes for CASSEAAGSSYEQYF.

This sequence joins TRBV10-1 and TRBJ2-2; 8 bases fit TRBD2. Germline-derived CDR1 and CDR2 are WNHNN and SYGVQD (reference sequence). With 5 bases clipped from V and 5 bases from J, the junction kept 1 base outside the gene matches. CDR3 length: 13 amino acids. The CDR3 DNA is TGCGCCAGCAGTCAGCGGGAGACCGGGGAGCTGTTTTTT. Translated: CASSQRETGELFF.

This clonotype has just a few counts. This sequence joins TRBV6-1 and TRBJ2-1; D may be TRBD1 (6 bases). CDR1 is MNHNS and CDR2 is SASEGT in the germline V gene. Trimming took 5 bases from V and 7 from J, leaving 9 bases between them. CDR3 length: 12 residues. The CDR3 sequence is CASSPTGNEQFF. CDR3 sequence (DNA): TGTGCCAGCAGTCCTACAGGGAATGAGCAGTTCTTC.